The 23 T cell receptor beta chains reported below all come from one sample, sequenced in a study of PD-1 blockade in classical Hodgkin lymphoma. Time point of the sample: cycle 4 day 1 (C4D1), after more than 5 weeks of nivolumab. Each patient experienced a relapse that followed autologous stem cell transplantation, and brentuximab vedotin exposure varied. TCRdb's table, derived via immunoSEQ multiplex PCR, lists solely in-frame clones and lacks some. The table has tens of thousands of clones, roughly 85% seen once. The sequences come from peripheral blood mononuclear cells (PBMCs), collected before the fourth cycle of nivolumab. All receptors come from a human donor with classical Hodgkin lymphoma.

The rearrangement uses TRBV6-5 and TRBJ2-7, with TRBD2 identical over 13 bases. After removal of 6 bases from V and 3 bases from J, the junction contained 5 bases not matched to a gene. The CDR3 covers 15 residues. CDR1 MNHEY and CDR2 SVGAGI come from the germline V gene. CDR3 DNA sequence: TGTGCCAGCAGCCTGGGACTAGCGGGGAGCTACGAGCAGTACTTC. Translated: CASSLGLAGSYEQYF.

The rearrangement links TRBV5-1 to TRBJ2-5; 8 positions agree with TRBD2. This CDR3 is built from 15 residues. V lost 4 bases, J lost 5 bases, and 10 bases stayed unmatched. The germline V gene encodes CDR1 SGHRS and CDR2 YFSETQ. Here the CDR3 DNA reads TGCGCCAGCAGCCTACTCGGGGGGGCGGAGGAGACCCAGTACTTC. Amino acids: CASSLLGGAEETQYF.

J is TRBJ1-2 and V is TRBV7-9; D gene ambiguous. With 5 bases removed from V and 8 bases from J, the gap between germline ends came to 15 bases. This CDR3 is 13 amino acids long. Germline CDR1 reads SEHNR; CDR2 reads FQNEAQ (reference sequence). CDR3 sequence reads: CASSRDGELGYTF. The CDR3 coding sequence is TGTGCCAGCAGCCGCGACGGGGAGCTCGGCTACACCTTC.

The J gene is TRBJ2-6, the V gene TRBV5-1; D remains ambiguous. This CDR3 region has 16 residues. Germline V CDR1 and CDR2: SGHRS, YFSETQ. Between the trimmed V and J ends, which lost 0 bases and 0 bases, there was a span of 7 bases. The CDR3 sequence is CASSLAPASGANVLTF. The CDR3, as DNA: TGCGCCAGCAGCTTGGCCCCAGCCTCTGGGGCCAACGTCCTGACTTTC.

CDR3 protein: CASSLHGQGNSPLHF. The CDR3 DNA is TGTGCCAGCAGTTTGCACGGACAGGGTAATTCACCCCTCCACTTT. This chain joins TRBV28 and TRBJ1-6; 8 bases are a match to TRBD1. This CDR3 is 15 amino acids long. Germline assignment: CDR1 MDHEN and CDR2 SYDVKM. The trim removed 3 bases at V and 6 bases at J, leaving 4 bases unmatched.

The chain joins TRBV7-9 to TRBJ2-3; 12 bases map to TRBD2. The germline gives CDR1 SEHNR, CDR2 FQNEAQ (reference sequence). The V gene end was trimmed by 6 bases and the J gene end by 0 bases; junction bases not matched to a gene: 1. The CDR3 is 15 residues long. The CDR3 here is CASSLAGGSTDTQYF. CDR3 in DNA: TGTGCCAGCAGTCTAGCGGGGGGGAGCACAGATACGCAGTATTTT.

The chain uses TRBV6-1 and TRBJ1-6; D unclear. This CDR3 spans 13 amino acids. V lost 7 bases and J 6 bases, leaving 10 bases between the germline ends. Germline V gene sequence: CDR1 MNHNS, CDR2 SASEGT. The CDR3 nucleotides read TGTGCCAGCAATCGAGGGTTTAATTCACCCCTCCACTTT. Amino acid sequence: CASNRGFNSPLHF.

CDR3 DNA: TGCGCCAGCACCGTACAGGGAGGAGAGACCCAGTACTTC. Its translation: CASTVQGGETQYF. The chain links TRBV5-1 to TRBJ2-5, with D perhaps given as TRBD1 or TRBD2 (6 bases each). Germline lookup yields CDR1 SGHRS and CDR2 YFSETQ. There are 13 residues in the CDR3. Trimming stripped 6 bases from V and 4 bases from J, with 13 bases between.

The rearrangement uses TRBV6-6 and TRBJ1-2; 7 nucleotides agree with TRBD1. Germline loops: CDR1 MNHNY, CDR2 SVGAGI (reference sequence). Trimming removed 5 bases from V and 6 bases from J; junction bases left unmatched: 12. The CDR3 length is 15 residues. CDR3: CASSTMTGPFNGYTF. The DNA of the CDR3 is TGTGCCAGCAGTACTATGACAGGGCCCTTTAATGGCTACACCTTC.

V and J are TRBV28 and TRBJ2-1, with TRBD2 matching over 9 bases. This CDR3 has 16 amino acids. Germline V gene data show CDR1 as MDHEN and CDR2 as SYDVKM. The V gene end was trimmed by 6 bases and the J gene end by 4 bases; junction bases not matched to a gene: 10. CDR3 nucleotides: TGTGCCAGCAGCCTTGCGGGACTAGCAGAATACAATGAGCAGTTCTTC. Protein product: CASSLAGLAEYNEQFF.

CDR3 coding DNA: TGTGCCAGTAGTATAGGAGGGGACACCGGGGAGCTGTTTTTT. Translated: CASSIGGDTGELFF. The chain couples TRBV19 to TRBJ2-2, with D tentatively TRBD1 or TRBD2 (5 bases each). This CDR3 is 14 amino acids long. Germline V gene lookup returns CDR1 LNHDA and CDR2 SQIVND (reference sequence). V was pared by 1 base and J by 3 bases, with 6 bases between.

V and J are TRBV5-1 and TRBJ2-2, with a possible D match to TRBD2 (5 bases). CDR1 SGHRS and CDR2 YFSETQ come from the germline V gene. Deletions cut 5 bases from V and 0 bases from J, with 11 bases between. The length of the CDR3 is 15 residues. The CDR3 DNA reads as TGCGCCAGCAGTCAGACGGGATCGAACACCGGGGAGCTGTTTTTT. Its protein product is CASSQTGSNTGELFF. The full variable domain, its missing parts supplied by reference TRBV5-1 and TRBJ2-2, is KAGVTQTPRYLIKTRGQQVTLSCSPISGHRSVSWYQQTPGQGLQFLFEYFSETQRNKGNFPGRFSGRQFSNSRSEMNVSTLELGDSALYLCASSQTGSNTGELFFGEGSRLTVL.

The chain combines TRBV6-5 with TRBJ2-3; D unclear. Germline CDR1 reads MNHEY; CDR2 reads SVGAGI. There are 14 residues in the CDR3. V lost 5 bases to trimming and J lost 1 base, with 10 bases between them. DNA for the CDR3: TGTGCCAGCAGTCCCCTGGCAGGCACAGATACGCAGTATTTT. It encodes CASSPLAGTDTQYF.

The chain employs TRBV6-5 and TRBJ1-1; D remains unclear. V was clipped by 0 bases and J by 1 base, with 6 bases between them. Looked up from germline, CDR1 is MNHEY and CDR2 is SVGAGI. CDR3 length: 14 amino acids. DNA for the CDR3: TGTGCCAGCAGTTACTCGCGCGGGAACACTGAAGCTTTCTTT. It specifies CASSYSRGNTEAFF.

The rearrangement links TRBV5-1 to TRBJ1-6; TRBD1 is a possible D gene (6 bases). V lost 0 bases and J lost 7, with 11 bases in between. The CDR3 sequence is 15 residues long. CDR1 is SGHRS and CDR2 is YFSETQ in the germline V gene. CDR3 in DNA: TGCGCCAGCAGCTTGGATGCGGGGGCCAATTCACCCCTCCACTTT. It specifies CASSLDAGANSPLHF.

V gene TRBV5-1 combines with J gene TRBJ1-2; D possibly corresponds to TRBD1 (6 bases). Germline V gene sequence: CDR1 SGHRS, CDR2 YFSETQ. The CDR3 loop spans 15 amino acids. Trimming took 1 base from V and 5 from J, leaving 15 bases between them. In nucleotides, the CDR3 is TGCGCCAGCAGCTTGTTAGGACAGAGCGGGTATGGCTACACCTTC. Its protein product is CASSLLGQSGYGYTF.

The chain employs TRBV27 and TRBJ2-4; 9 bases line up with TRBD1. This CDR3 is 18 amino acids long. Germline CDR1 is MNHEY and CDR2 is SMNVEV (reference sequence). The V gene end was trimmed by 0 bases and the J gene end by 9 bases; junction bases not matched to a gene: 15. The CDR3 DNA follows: TGTGCCAGCAGTTTATCCGGGACAGGGACCCCACATAGTACCATTCAGTACTTC. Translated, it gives CASSLSGTGTPHSTIQYF.

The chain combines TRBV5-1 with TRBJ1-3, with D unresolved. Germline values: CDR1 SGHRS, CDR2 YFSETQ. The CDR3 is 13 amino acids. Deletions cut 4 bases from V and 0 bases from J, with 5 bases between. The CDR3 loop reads CASSKNSGNTIYF. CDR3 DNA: TGCGCCAGCAGCAAGAACTCTGGAAACACCATATATTTT. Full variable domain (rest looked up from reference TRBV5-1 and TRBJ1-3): KAGVTQTPRYLIKTRGQQVTLSCSPISGHRSVSWYQQTPGQGLQFLFEYFSETQRNKGNFPGRFSGRQFSNSRSEMNVSTLELGDSALYLCASSKNSGNTIYFGEGSWLTVV.

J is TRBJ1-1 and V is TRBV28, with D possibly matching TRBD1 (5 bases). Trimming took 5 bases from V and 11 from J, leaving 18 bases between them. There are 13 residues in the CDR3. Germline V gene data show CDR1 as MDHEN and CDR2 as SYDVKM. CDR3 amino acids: CASSGPGRGPAFF. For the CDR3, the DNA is TGTGCCAGCAGTGGGCCGGGACGTGGGCCGGCTTTCTTT.

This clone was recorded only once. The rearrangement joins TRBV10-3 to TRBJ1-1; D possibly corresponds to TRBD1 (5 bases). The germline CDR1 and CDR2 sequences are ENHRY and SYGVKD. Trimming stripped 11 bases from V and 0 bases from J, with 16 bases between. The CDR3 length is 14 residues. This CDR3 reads CAAQGTAMNTEAFF. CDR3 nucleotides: TGTGCCGCCCAGGGTACGGCCATGAACACTGAAGCTTTCTTT.

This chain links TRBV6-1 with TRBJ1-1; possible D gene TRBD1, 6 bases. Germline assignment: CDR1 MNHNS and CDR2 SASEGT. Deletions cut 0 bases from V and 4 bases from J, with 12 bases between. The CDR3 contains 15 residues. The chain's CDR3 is CASSEAEGGGTEAFF. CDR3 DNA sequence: TGTGCCAGCAGTGAAGCCGAGGGAGGGGGCACTGAAGCTTTCTTT.

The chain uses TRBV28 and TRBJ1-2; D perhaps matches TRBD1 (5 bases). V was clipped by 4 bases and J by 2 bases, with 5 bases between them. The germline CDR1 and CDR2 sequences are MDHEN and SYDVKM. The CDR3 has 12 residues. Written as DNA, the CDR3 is TGTGCCAGCAGTTGGGGGAACTATGGCTACACCTTC. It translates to CASSWGNYGYTF.

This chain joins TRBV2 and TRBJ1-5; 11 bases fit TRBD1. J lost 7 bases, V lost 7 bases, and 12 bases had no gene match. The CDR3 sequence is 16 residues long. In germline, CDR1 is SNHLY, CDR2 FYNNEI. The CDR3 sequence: CASNDPGQGVGQPQHF. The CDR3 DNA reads TGTGCCAGCAATGATCCGGGACAGGGGGTAGGACAGCCCCAGCATTTT.